The clone carrying this T cell receptor beta chain has ten or more counts. V was pared by 1 base and J by 6 bases, with 10 bases between. CDR3 length equals 13 residues. Germline CDR1 is SGHDN and CDR2 is FVKESK. The sample comes from a study of shared clonotypes between healthy human individuals. Approximately 82 million PBMCs were counted before genomic DNA extraction. Each unsorted PBMC replicate got 300 ng genomic DNA, approximately 29,000 genomes. Profiled with immunoSEQ multiplex PCR; TCRdb holds only in-frame clones, not every one. The sample has some 510,000 clones; roughly 78% are singletons. This sequence originates from a woman in her thirties or forties in good health. Some clones in this sample may be carry-over from other donors' samples. The chain employs TRBV14 and TRBJ2-7; the D gene is possibly TRBD1 (5 bases). The sequenced sample was PBMCs. The CDR3 DNA is TGTGCCAGCAGCCAAGCAGGGTCCAGCGAGCAGTACTTC. Protein sequence: CASSQAGSSEQYF.